These 17 T cell receptor beta chains were sequenced from one sample in a study of metastatic and nonmetastatic thyroid tumors. TCRdb re-called clones from the PCR reads using MiXCR. The sample holds some 41,000 clones, around 3.1% seen once. Until they underwent thyroid surgery, no patient had received any treatment. The sample consisted of blood. All receptors derive from a female donor with papillary thyroid cancer or a benign thyroid nodule (not recorded which). Some clones in this sample may be carry-over from other donors' samples.

The chain couples TRBV27 to TRBJ2-1, with TRBD2 matching 11 bases. This CDR3 region has 15 residues. Germline CDR1 reads MNHEY; CDR2 reads SMNVEV (reference sequence). V lost 1 base, J lost 6 bases, and 2 bases stayed unmatched. For the CDR3, the DNA is TGTGCCAGCAGTTTATATAGCGGGGGGGCCAATGAGCAGTTCTTC. Amino acids: CASSLYSGGANEQFF.

This clone occurred a few times. The chain combines TRBV7-9 with TRBJ1-1, with 9 nucleotides matching TRBD1. This CDR3 is built from 15 residues. V was clipped by 4 bases and J by 4 bases; unmatched bases: 7. The V gene's germline CDR1 is SEHNR and CDR2 FQNEAQ (reference sequence). This chain's CDR3 is CASSSRTGVSTEAFF. CDR3 nucleotides: TGTGCCAGCAGCTCGCGGACAGGGGTGAGCACTGAAGCTTTCTTT. Looking up the rest from reference TRBV7-9 and TRBJ1-1 gives the full variable domain: DTGVSQNPRHKITKRGQNVTFRCDPISEHNRLYWYRQTLGQGPEFLTYFQNEAQLEKSRLLSDRFSAERPKGSFSTLEIQRTEQGDSAMYLCASSSRTGVSTEAFFGQGTRLTVV.

This clone was counted ten times or more. This may be a read error: a much more frequent sequence differs by one nucleotide. J is TRBJ2-3 and V is TRBV4-1; 8 positions match TRBD2. The CDR3 runs to 14 residues. Germline lookup yields CDR1 MGHRA and CDR2 YSYEKL. The CDR3 reads CVSSPTSDTDTQYF. The CDR3 region has the DNA TGCGTCAGCAGCCCGACTAGCGACACAGATACGCAGTATTTT.

Remarks on this clone: One end of the junction varies from germline; a read error may be responsible. V usage is TRBV6-1 and J usage is TRBJ2-7, with D uncertain. The CDR3 is 13 residues long. Germline values: CDR1 MNHNS, CDR2 SASEGT. CDR3 region: CAGSYGGSYEQYF. DNA of the CDR3: TGTGCCGGCAGTTATGGCGGCAGCTACGAGCAGTACTTC.

This clone was picked up many times. This may be a read error: a much more frequent sequence differs by one nucleotide. Other DNA sequences in this specimen translate into the identical CDR3. The CDR3 here is CASSLRLRGGELFF. The CDR3 DNA sequence: TGCGCCAGCAGTTTAAGGCTAAGGGGGGGGGAGCTGTTTTTT. V and J are TRBV12-3 or TRBV12-4 and TRBJ2-2, with D possibly being TRBD1 (6 bases). The CDR3 is 14 residues long.

Ten or more counts support this clone. V is TRBV19 and J is TRBJ2-1; D tentatively reads TRBD1 or TRBD2 (5 bases each). The CDR3 has 15 residues. Deletions cut 8 bases from V and 5 bases from J, with 19 bases between. CDR1 and CDR2 (germline): LNHDA, SQIVND (reference sequence). As DNA, the CDR3 is TGTGCCAGTCGGCATCGAGGGACCGTTAACAATGAGCAGTTCTTC. As protein: CASRHRGTVNNEQFF.

This clone has at least ten counts. The chain is built from TRBV20-1 and TRBJ2-1, with 7 bases fitting TRBD2. CDR3 length: 13 residues. The germline CDR1 and CDR2 sequences are DFQATT and SNEGSKA (reference sequence). J was trimmed by 6 bases and V by 5 bases; bases with no gene match: 7. The CDR3, as DNA: TGCAGTGCTTTGGGGAGGGCGGTCAATGAGCAGTTCTTC. Its translation: CSALGRAVNEQFF.

For this clone: One junction end disagrees with the germline gene, perhaps due to a read error. The CDR3: CAGSLLRWAAFSYEQYF. CDR3 bases: TGTGCCGGCAGTTTATTACGCTGGGCCGCCTTCTCGTACGAGCAGTACTTC. The V gene is TRBV28, the J gene TRBJ2-7; D uncertain. Germline-derived CDR1 and CDR2 are MDHEN and SYDVKM. The CDR3 covers 17 residues.

This sequence joins TRBV6-1 and TRBJ1-2, with 8 positions matching TRBD1. Losses at the gene ends were 3 bases for V and 1 base for J; bases not matched to a gene: 4. In germline, CDR1 is MNHNS, CDR2 SASEGT. The CDR3 contains 15 residues. CDR3 nucleotides: TGTGCCAGCAGTGATCGGACAGGGATTAACTATGGCTACACCTTC. Translated, it gives CASSDRTGINYGYTF.

The chain couples TRBV2 to TRBJ2-7, with 8 positions matching TRBD1. V shed 9 bases and J 5 bases; nucleotides not matched to a gene: 0. CDR1 and CDR2 (germline): SNHLY, FYNNEI. There are 10 residues in the CDR3. In DNA, the CDR3 is TGTGCCAGGGACAGGGACGAGCAGTACTTC. This translates into CARDRDEQYF.

This clone occurred many times. This rearrangement joins TRBV5-6 to TRBJ1-2, with TRBD1 matching over 7 bases. The trim removed 2 bases at V and 5 bases at J, leaving 9 bases unmatched. The CDR3 length is 15 residues. Germline V gene data show CDR1 as SGHDT and CDR2 as YYEEEE. In nucleotides, the CDR3 is TGTGCCAGCAGCTTCTCTGACAGGGAAGGATATGGCTACACCTTC. Translated: CASSFSDREGYGYTF.

This clone was picked up many times. The chain recombines TRBV4-1 with TRBJ2-3; D remains unclear. Germline-derived CDR1 and CDR2 are MGHRA and YSYEKL. Deletions cut 4 bases from V and 6 bases from J, with 17 bases between. The CDR3 covers 15 residues. CDR3 DNA sequence: TGCGCCAGCAGCCTGGACGCCCCTTCCTCGGATACGCAGTATTTT. This codes for CASSLDAPSSDTQYF.

Many counts were recorded for this clone. The chain carries TRBV28 and TRBJ1-5; 7 bases map to TRBD1. Losses at the gene ends were 4 bases for V and 4 bases for J; bases not matched to a gene: 7. Germline V gives CDR1 MDHEN, CDR2 SYDVKM. The CDR3 contains 15 residues. CDR3 DNA sequence: TGTGCCAGCAGTTCGACGGGACAGCGAAATCAGCCCCAGCATTTT. It is translated as CASSSTGQRNQPQHF.

This clone has a count of ten or more. The rearrangement links TRBV19 to TRBJ2-1, with TRBD2 as a possible D gene (5 bases). V was pared by 9 bases and J by 2 bases, with 8 bases between. In germline, CDR1 is LNHDA, CDR2 SQIVND (reference sequence). The CDR3 totals 12 residues. For the CDR3, the DNA is TGTGCCAGGAGGGCCGCCTACAATGAGCAGTTCTTC. Residues: CARRAAYNEQFF. The variable domain in full, completed from reference TRBV19 and TRBJ2-1, reads DGGITQSPKYLFRKEGQNVTLSCEQNLNHDAMYWYRQDPGQGLRLIYYSQIVNDFQKGDIAEGYSVSREKKESFPLTVTSAQKNPTAFYLCARRAAYNEQFFGPGTRLTVL.

This clone came up a few times. The chain has TRBV7-2 and TRBJ1-5, with no clear D. Germline V lookup: CDR1 SGHTA, CDR2 FQGNSA. The length of the CDR3 is 15 residues. V was cut by 2 bases and J by 0 bases, with 8 bases left in between. The CDR3 sequence is CASSLRRTSNQPQHF. The CDR3 DNA sequence: TGTGCCAGCAGCTTAAGGAGGACTAGCAATCAGCCCCAGCATTTT. Supplemented by reference TRBV7-2 and TRBJ1-5, the full variable domain reads GAGVSQSPSNKVTEKGKDVELRCDPISGHTALYWYRQSLGQGLEFLIYFQGNSAPDKSGLPSDRFSAERTGGSVSTLTIQRTQQEDSAVYLCASSLRRTSNQPQHFGDGTRLSIL.

The table lists this clone with many counts. This chain joins TRBV7-2 and TRBJ2-7; weak D call: TRBD1 (6 bases). This CDR3 region has 15 residues. Germline values: CDR1 SGHTA, CDR2 FQGNSA. Trimming left V 4 bases short and J 0 bases short, with 13 bases between. CDR3 bases: TGTGCCAGCAGCTCAGACAGGAGGAGCTCCTACGAGCAGTACTTC. Protein: CASSSDRRSSYEQYF. Based on the CDR3 plus reference TRBV7-2 and TRBJ2-7, the full variable domain is GAGVSQSPSNKVTEKGKDVELRCDPISGHTALYWYRQSLGQGLEFLIYFQGNSAPDKSGLPSDRFSAERTGGSVSTLTIQRTQQEDSAVYLCASSSDRRSSYEQYFGPGTRLTVT.

By share of the sample, this clone is medium-sized. J is TRBJ2-3 and V is TRBV20-1; 11 nucleotides agree with TRBD2. The CDR3 runs 15 residues. Looked up from germline, CDR1 is DFQATT and CDR2 is SNEGSKA (reference sequence). The trim removed 6 bases at V and 2 bases at J, leaving 7 bases unmatched. The CDR3: CSAGGLAENTDTQYF. The CDR3 DNA follows: TGCAGTGCGGGGGGACTAGCGGAGAACACAGATACGCAGTATTTT.